The rows below give T cell receptor beta chains drawn from one sample of a study of T-cell memory formation after mild COVID-19. From the 5' RACE reads, TCRdb called clonotypes with MiXCR, one entry per CDR3 protein. The sample gives 300,000 to 350,000 distinct CDR3 sequences, 12% to 15% of which show up once; 22% is in the top ten. Sequencing input: PBMCs or a T cell subset sorted from them (not recorded which). These receptors were taken from a man between 18 and 29 years old who had mild COVID-19 (a few samples of this study predate the infection). Cell type and time point are not known. Both conserved end residues are part of each CDR3. For some rows the clone size is stated as once, few or many, or as a class when expanded; others skip it.

>TRBJ2-3|few|TRBV20-1
CSAPLAGPTDTQYF
>TRBJ2-1|few|TRBV7-9
CASSLSYNEQFF
>TRBJ2-1|few|TRBV23-1
CASRGPRLGYEQFF
>TRBJ2-7|few|TRBV20-1
CSARRQGTGEQYF
>TRBJ1-5|few|TRBV12-3/TRBV12-4
CASSLGGISQPQHF
>TRBJ2-1|.|TRBV5-1
CASSLADFSYNEQFF
>TRBJ1-1|many|TRBV20-1
CSAREPGLNTEAFF
>TRBJ2-1|.|TRBV20-1
CSARSLAGGSSYNEQFF
>TRBJ1-2|few|TRBV2
CASRAGGDYGYTF
>TRBJ1-3|.|TRBV20-1
CSASLQGLGNTIYF
>TRBJ2-1|many|TRBV5-4
CASSPPGQGAINEQFF
>TRBJ2-1|once|TRBV18
CASSPWTSRHEQFF
>TRBJ2-1|.|TRBV5-1
CASSLASGGASYNEQFF
>TRBJ2-5|.|TRBV7-2
CASSLFDKTQYF
>TRBJ1-1|many|TRBV5-1
CASSLGTGTTEAFF
>TRBJ2-2|few|TRBV6-2/TRBV6-3
CASSFQESGELFF
>TRBJ1-4|.|TRBV6-2/TRBV6-3
CASSRDGEKLFF
>TRBJ1-5|.|TRBV6-5
CASSYSTTQPQHF
>TRBJ2-7|few|TRBV9
CASSPWTDSYEQYF
>TRBJ2-7|few|TRBV2
CASTILGGSYEQYF
>TRBJ2-1|.|TRBV5-1
CASSRGFLDEQFF
>TRBJ2-3|many|TRBV11-2
CASSLNQGGDTQYF
>TRBJ1-1|few|TRBV4-3
CASSQEGQGITEAFF